This T cell receptor beta chain is from a study of blood T cell repertoires in COVID-19. The protocol was immunoSEQ multiplex PCR, while the TCRdb copy is restricted to in-frame clones and leaves out a portion. The sample carries roughly 410,000 clones, around 87% recorded once. Germline V gives CDR1 LNHNV, CDR2 YYDKDF (reference sequence). The CDR3 runs to 14 residues. The ends were cut back, 1 base at V and 8 bases at J, with 11 bases in the middle. The clonotype originates from a woman aged 60-75 years with COVID-19, enrolled during active disease. Sequences were obtained from peripheral blood. This chain connects TRBV15 to TRBJ1-4; D unclear. CDR3 amino acids: CATSRAPGIEKLFF. CDR3 bases: TGTGCCACCAGCAGAGCGCCGGGTATAGAAAAACTGTTTTTT.